This TCR beta chain was sequenced in a study of identical twins' blood T cells. Study observations and caveats: Top TCRbeta clonotypes were shared more with twin than unrelated donors. Shared environment remains a possible cause of twin similarity. Shared CDR3 clonotype counts between two donors mainly tracked the product of their cloneset sizes, twins included.

Regarding this clonotype: The antigen is unknown.

MiXCR was run by TCRdb on the 5' RACE reads, yielding one entry per CDR3 protein. The table has 300,000 to 450,000 distinct CDR3 sequences, about 28% seen once. The germline CDR1 and CDR2 sequences are LGHDT and YNNKEL (reference sequence). The CDR3 runs 14 residues. The J segment lost 5 bases and the V segment lost 4 bases, leaving 6 bases of the junction unmatched. This chain connects TRBV3-1 to TRBJ2-3; 7 bases agree with TRBD2. The TCR sequence derives from a woman between 18 and 50 years old in good health. The specimen sequenced was PBMCs. The CDR3 sequence is CASSLRLAQDTQYF. CDR3 coding DNA: TGTGCCAGCAGCCTCAGACTAGCCCAAGATACGCAGTATTTT.